This TCR beta chain stems from a study of post-analysis software for immune sequencing data. Turning to the study itself: The courses of disease that were included comprised relapsing-remitting, secondary progressive and progressive-relapsing multiple sclerosis.

The TCR beta cDNA libraries contained unique molecular identifiers. T cells numbering roughly 0.9 to 11 million gave rise to roughly 550,000 cDNA molecules. TCRdb reanalysed the PCR reads using MiXCR and keeps one entry per CDR3 protein. The table shows 750,000 to 950,000 distinct CDR3 sequences, with 53% occurring only once. The ends were cut back, 7 bases at V and 11 bases at J, with 7 bases in the middle. This CDR3 has 8 residues. The germline gives CDR1 SQVTM, CDR2 ANQGSEA. Regarding the study as a whole: Controls showed lower frequencies than patients for roughly five TRBV segments, and TRBV5-6, TRBV5-1 and TRBV20-1 were among these. The study found significantly lower normalized Chao1 diversity in multiple sclerosis patients than in controls.

About this clonotype: Its matching antigen is unknown.

The receptor was derived from a girl aged 5-17 years with multiple sclerosis. The V gene is TRBV29-1, the J gene TRBJ2-3, with D unclear. The specimen was blood. CDR3 DNA: TGCAGCGGTGGTTGGCAGTATTTT. Protein sequence: CSGGWQYF.